The 18 T cell receptor beta chains below all came from one sample that was sequenced in a study of shared clonotypes between healthy human individuals. Sequencing used immunoSEQ multiplex PCR; TCRdb keeps in-frame clones, though not all of them. Among about 1.1 million clones listed, 70% to 80% were seen once. What was sequenced was memory CD4+ T cells from PBMCs. Subset in this sample: CD45RA-negative fraction. These receptors were taken from a man between 18 and 29 years old in good health. Some clones in this sample may be carry-over from other donors' samples.

The chain is built from TRBV4-1 and TRBJ2-7, with D unclear. The CDR3 is 16 residues long. Trimming removed 4 bases from V and 0 bases from J, with 16 bases in between. Germline CDR1 reads MGHRA; CDR2 reads YSYEKL. The CDR3 loop reads CASSPQMGKGSYEQYF. Written as DNA, the CDR3 is TGCGCCAGCAGCCCACAAATGGGAAAGGGCTCCTACGAGCAGTACTTC.

The chain recombines TRBV23-1 with TRBJ2-2, with 7 nucleotides matching TRBD1. TRBV23-1 is recorded as an ORF, its role being uncertain. Losses at the gene ends were 6 bases for V and 0 bases for J; bases not matched to a gene: 1. The CDR3 is made up of 14 amino acids. The CDR3 protein is CASSGTANTGELFF. In nucleotides, the CDR3 is TGCGCCAGCAGCGGGACAGCGAACACCGGGGAGCTGTTTTTT.

On this clone: This same CDR3 is encoded by further DNA sequences in the sample. J is TRBJ1-1 and V is TRBV5-1; no firm D call. The V gene's germline CDR1 is SGHRS and CDR2 YFSETQ. CDR3 length equals 12 residues. The germline V and J ends were trimmed by 5 bases and 2 bases, with 7 bases remaining between them. The CDR3 region has the DNA TGCGCCAGCAGGGAGCCCAACACTGAAGCTTTCTTT. Its protein is CASREPNTEAFF.

This chain links TRBV7-9 with TRBJ1-1; the D is unclear. The CDR3 has 15 amino acids. Looked up from germline, CDR1 is SEHNR and CDR2 is FQNEAQ (reference sequence). V was cut by 0 bases and J by 5 bases, with 13 bases left in between. CDR3 in DNA: TGTGCCAGCAGCTTAGCTCCGTCCCTTAATACTGAAGCTTTCTTT. Translating it yields CASSLAPSLNTEAFF.

The chain couples TRBV30 to TRBJ2-4; 7 bases fit TRBD1. The CDR3 sequence is 13 residues long. Germline V gene sequence: CDR1 GTSNPN, CDR2 SVGIG (reference sequence). The trim removed 5 bases at V and 7 bases at J, leaving 8 bases unmatched. The chain's CDR3 is CAWEVQGSNIQYF. For the CDR3, the DNA is TGTGCCTGGGAAGTACAGGGGTCCAACATTCAGTACTTC.

This chain links TRBV5-5 with TRBJ2-7; perhaps D is TRBD1 or TRBD2 (5 bases each). Between the trimmed V and J ends, which lost 1 base and 1 base, there was a span of 12 bases. Germline V gene data show CDR1 as SGHKS and CDR2 as YYEKEE (reference sequence). The CDR3 spans 15 residues. Written as DNA, the CDR3 is TGTGCCAGCAGCTTGTTGGGGGACGTGTCCTACGAGCAGTACTTC. Amino acid sequence: CASSLLGDVSYEQYF.

This clone has more than one count but fewer than ten. The rearrangement links TRBV2 to TRBJ2-3; D not certain. The CDR3 length is 13 residues. The germline V gene has CDR1 SNHLY and CDR2 FYNNEI. V lost 8 bases and J 0 bases, leaving 9 bases between the germline ends. The CDR3 nucleotides are TGTGCCAGCTGGGGTGATAGCACAGATACGCAGTATTTT. Translated: CASWGDSTDTQYF.

The rearrangement links TRBV28 to TRBJ2-4; D not certain. Trimming stripped 5 bases from V and 4 bases from J, with 15 bases between. Germline V gene sequence: CDR1 MDHEN, CDR2 SYDVKM. This CDR3 has 15 residues. The CDR3 loop is CASSPGPGPKNIQYF. In DNA form, the CDR3 reads TGTGCCAGCAGTCCCGGCCCCGGGCCTAAAAACATTCAGTACTTC.

This clone was seen only once. This sequence may be a read error, since a much larger clone differs from it by one base. This chain uses TRBV29-1 with TRBJ1-1, with D perhaps TRBD1 (5 bases). Germline CDR1 and CDR2: SQVTM and ANQGSEA. The CDR3 extends over 11 amino acids. V lost 6 bases and J 11 bases, leaving 16 bases between the germline ends. The CDR3 region has the DNA TGCAGCGTGGACCGGGGGGTAACGGCTTTCTTT. It codes for CSVDRGVTAFF.

This chain connects TRBV10-2 to TRBJ1-5; D is unresolved. This CDR3 is 14 amino acids long. The germline V and J ends were trimmed by 3 bases and 5 bases, with 11 bases remaining between them. Germline lookup yields CDR1 WSHSY and CDR2 SAAADI. The CDR3 nucleotides read TGCGCCAGCAGTGACGTAACCGAAGATCAGCCCCAGCATTTT. Translating gives CASSDVTEDQPQHF.

This clone was picked up a small number of times. The chain has TRBV18 and TRBJ2-3; 10 bases fit TRBD2. CDR1 and CDR2 from the germline V gene are KGHSH and LQKENI. J was trimmed by 4 bases and V by 3 bases; bases with no gene match: 4. This CDR3 is 15 amino acids long. The CDR3 DNA follows: TGTGCCAGCTCACCTAGGACTAGCGGAGCAGATACGCAGTATTTT. Residues: CASSPRTSGADTQYF.

Comments on this clone: Other DNA sequences of this sample code for an identical CDR3. The chain combines TRBV10-3 with TRBJ2-2; D is possibly TRBD1 (5 bases). Trimming stripped 2 bases from V and 3 bases from J, with 7 bases between. In germline, CDR1 is ENHRY, CDR2 SYGVKD. The CDR3 contains 14 residues. The CDR3 nucleotides read TGTGCCATCAGTGAGCTCAGGGACACCGGGGAGCTGTTTTTT. It specifies CAISELRDTGELFF.

The genes are TRBV5-1 and TRBJ1-4, with D maybe TRBD1 (5 bases). The CDR3 covers 14 residues. Per germline, CDR1 SGHRS and CDR2 YFSETQ. The V gene lost 1 base and the J gene lost 8 bases, with 12 bases spanning the gap. In DNA form, the CDR3 reads TGCGCCAGCAGCTTGTCGGGGGTCCGGGAAAAACTGTTTTTT. Translated, it gives CASSLSGVREKLFF.

The genes are TRBV5-1 and TRBJ1-4; tentative D call: TRBD1 (5 bases). This CDR3 region has 15 residues. Germline V CDR1 and CDR2: SGHRS, YFSETQ. The ends were cut back, 0 bases at V and 6 bases at J, with 12 bases in the middle. The CDR3: CASSLVAGTDEKLFF. The CDR3 coding sequence is TGCGCCAGCAGCTTGGTGGCAGGGACGGATGAAAAACTGTTTTTT.

The chain carries TRBV6-1 and TRBJ1-2; D unresolved. The CDR3 length is 13 residues. Germline CDR1 reads MNHNS; CDR2 reads SASEGT. V lost 6 bases and J 6 bases, leaving 14 bases between the germline ends. Written as DNA, the CDR3 is TGTGCCAGCAGACTAACCCTCGGGGATGGCTACACCTTC. It translates to CASRLTLGDGYTF.

The rearrangement uses TRBV28 and TRBJ1-4, with no clear D. V lost 7 bases and J 0 bases, leaving 9 bases between the germline ends. The CDR3 sequence is 14 residues long. Per germline, CDR1 MDHEN and CDR2 SYDVKM. The DNA of the CDR3 is TGTGCCAGCAAATTTTTTGCAACTAATGAAAAACTGTTTTTT. This sequence encodes CASKFFATNEKLFF.

The V call is TRBV6-1, the J call TRBJ1-2; D uncertain. V dropped 4 bases and J dropped 0 bases, with 12 bases sitting between them. CDR1 is MNHNS and CDR2 is SASEGT in the germline V gene. This CDR3 spans 15 amino acids. The CDR3 DNA follows: TGTGCCAGCAGTGTACACCAGCGTTCTAACTATGGCTACACCTTC. Translated, it gives CASSVHQRSNYGYTF.

A remark on this clone: Relative to the germline gene, one junction end is altered; a read error may explain this. This sequence joins TRBV30 and TRBJ2-5; 8 bases agree with TRBD2. Germline V lookup: CDR1 GTSNPN, CDR2 SVGIG (reference sequence). This CDR3 has 15 residues. The CDR3 nucleotides read TGTGCCTGGAGTTCCCCAGCGGGGGCAAGAGAGGCCCAGTACTTC. The encoded protein is CAWSSPAGAREAQYF.